This passage covers 13 T cell receptor beta chains from one sample sequenced in a study of T-cell reconstitution after alpha-beta-depleted transplantation in children. As it was prepared, the TCRbeta library received unique molecular identifiers. TCRdb redid the calling of the PCR reads with MiXCR, one entry per CDR3 protein. The sample lists some 840,000 distinct CDR3 sequences, approximately 15% occurring once. The specimen was PBMCs, mostly from graft donor cells, collected 360 days after TCRalphabeta/CD19-depleted stem cell transplant. All receptors come from a male patient younger than 18 who had a stem cell transplant for acute lymphoblastic leukemia, so the T cells may come from the graft donor.

The chain links TRBV5-1 to TRBJ2-5; D remains unclear. Per the germline V gene, CDR1 is SGHRS and CDR2 is YFSETQ. The CDR3 is made up of 13 amino acids. V lost 1 base to trimming and J lost 5 bases, with 9 bases between them. CDR3 loop: CASSLYSAETQYF. Here the CDR3 DNA reads TGCGCCAGCAGCTTGTACAGCGCGGAGACCCAGTACTTC.

This clonotype was seen a handful of times. The rearrangement uses TRBV5-1 and TRBJ2-2; 8 bases fit TRBD1. This CDR3 is built from 17 residues. J gave up 2 bases and V 5 bases, and 11 bases lay outside the gene matches. Looked up from germline, CDR1 is SGHRS and CDR2 is YFSETQ. The CDR3 region has the DNA TGCGCCAGCAGATGGGGACAGGCTCCCCATAACACCGGGGAGCTGTTTTTT. Translating gives CASRWGQAPHNTGELFF.

The table lists this clonotype with many counts. The chain couples TRBV12-3 or TRBV12-4 to TRBJ2-3; 11 positions agree with TRBD2. This CDR3 has 16 residues. V was pared by 5 bases and J by 2 bases, with 6 bases of the junction left unmatched. The CDR3 region has the DNA TGTGCCAGCAGTCCGGGACTAGCGGAATTCACAGATACGCAGTATTTT. Translated: CASSPGLAEFTDTQYF.

The chain combines TRBV11-2 with TRBJ2-1; 8 bases are a match to TRBD2. The CDR3 totals 15 residues. V gave up 5 bases and J gave up 2 bases; unmatched junction bases: 5. CDR1 and CDR2 (germline): SGHAT, FQNNGV. CDR3 sequence: CASSKSGSTYNEQFF. CDR3 DNA: TGTGCCAGCAGCAAAAGCGGGAGCACCTACAATGAGCAGTTCTTC.

The V gene is TRBV6-4, the J gene TRBJ2-2, with D maybe TRBD2 (7 bases). The V gene lost 0 bases and the J gene lost 5 bases, with 13 bases spanning the gap. Germline CDR1 MRHNA, CDR2 SNTAGT. The CDR3 sequence is 16 residues long. CDR3 DNA: TGTGCCAGCAGTGACTCGCGGAGGGGGGGGACCGGGGAGCTGTTTTTT. It specifies CASSDSRRGGTGELFF.

This sequence joins TRBV24-1 and TRBJ1-2, with unresolved D. CDR3 size: 16 residues. With 0 bases removed from V and 8 bases from J, the gap between germline ends came to 18 bases. CDR1 and CDR2 (germline): KGHDR, SFDVKD. CDR3 region: CATSDLALRAPGGYTF. For the CDR3, the DNA is TGTGCCACCAGTGATTTGGCGCTGAGGGCCCCCGGAGGCTACACCTTC.

In this sample, this clonotype turned up a few times. The CDR3 region has the DNA TGTGCCAGCACCTCCGAATCAGGTAGCGGCTACACCTTC. It yields the protein CASTSESGSGYTF. V usage is TRBV6-5 and J usage is TRBJ1-2, with D uncertain. Looked up from germline, CDR1 is MNHEY and CDR2 is SVGAGI. Trimming shortened V by 7 bases and J by 8 bases, and 17 bases separated the two germline ends. The CDR3 contains 13 residues.

There are many counts of this clonotype. This chain joins TRBV6-5 and TRBJ1-6; D unclear. V shed 0 bases and J shed 1 base, with 7 bases lying between them. CDR1 is MNHEY, CDR2 SVGAGI, per germline. The CDR3 is 16 amino acids. CDR3 in DNA: TGTGCCAGCAGTTACTCGGGGAAGTCCTATAATTCACCCCTCCACTTT. Translated, it gives CASSYSGKSYNSPLHF.

This chain joins TRBV4-1 and TRBJ2-7; 10 nucleotides match TRBD2. V shed 4 bases and J 0 bases; nucleotides not matched to a gene: 12. This CDR3 spans 18 amino acids. Germline CDR1 is MGHRA and CDR2 is YSYEKL. CDR3 nucleotide sequence: TGCGCCAGCAGCCCTTTATATTCTACTAGCGGGGCCTCCTACGAGCAGTACTTC. Translation: CASSPLYSTSGASYEQYF.

There are many counts of this clonotype. This chain joins TRBV12-3 or TRBV12-4 and TRBJ2-3; 9 positions match TRBD2. V lost 6 bases to trimming and J lost 7 bases; unmatched junction nucleotides: 14. The CDR3 has 16 residues. CDR3 in DNA: TGTGCCAGCAGATCCCCAGCTAGCGGGATTTCAAATACGCAGTATTTT. Translating it yields CASRSPASGISNTQYF.

Ten or more counts support this clonotype. The chain uses TRBV3-1 and TRBJ2-7; 8 nucleotides align to TRBD1. The junction had 11 bases not matched to a gene; V was cut back by 4 bases and J by 3 bases. The CDR3 is 16 amino acids. Per germline, CDR1 LGHDT and CDR2 YNNKEL (reference sequence). The CDR3 here is CASSPPVGTGLYEQYF. CDR3 bases: TGTGCCAGCAGCCCCCCGGTGGGGACAGGACTCTACGAGCAGTACTTC.

This clonotype was observed a few times. This chain links TRBV5-1 with TRBJ2-4, with D possibly being TRBD2 (5 bases). The germline V gene has CDR1 SGHRS and CDR2 YFSETQ. The V end lost 4 bases, the J end lost 6 bases, and 17 bases lay between the germline ends. This CDR3 has 15 amino acids. The CDR3 region is CASSLDTGMGNIQYF. The CDR3 bases are TGCGCCAGCAGCCTTGACACGGGGATGGGAAACATTCAGTACTTC. Full variable domain (rest looked up from reference TRBV5-1 and TRBJ2-4): KAGVTQTPRYLIKTRGQQVTLSCSPISGHRSVSWYQQTPGQGLQFLFEYFSETQRNKGNFPGRFSGRQFSNSRSEMNVSTLELGDSALYLCASSLDTGMGNIQYFGAGTRLSVL.

The chain couples TRBV7-3 to TRBJ1-3; a weak D match, TRBD1 (5 bases). Between the trimmed V and J ends, which lost 1 base and 4 bases, there was a span of 11 bases. Germline loops: CDR1 SGHTA, CDR2 FQGTGA. The CDR3 extends over 15 amino acids. CDR3 sequence reads: CASSLIGGSGNTIYF. The CDR3 nucleotides are TGTGCCAGCAGCTTAATTGGGGGTTCCGGAAACACCATATATTTT.